This TCR beta chain was sequenced for a study of cytomegalovirus exposure and HLA in healthy donors (dated by TCRdb to 2015 to 2018). In terms of the full investigation: In an earlier analysis of some 610 of the donors, 250 to 350 Gb of sequence data and 117 million unique TCR beta sequences from about 180 million T cells were reported. Donor age, sex, ethnicity and CMV serostatus were collected together with the repertoire data. A later genetic analysis used genome-wide SNP genotypes for about 60% of the roughly 700 donors, treating that subset as a discovery cohort. Every repertoire in the discovery cohort had been generated on one and the same sequencing platform. HLA typing covered class I and class II loci at four-digit resolution. The study was designed to test whether signatures of past pathogen exposure could be identified by cataloging public T cell receptors. About five DR-DQ haplotypes were treated as single units for association and clustering because of strong linkage in the cohort. Along with the roughly 700-subject first cohort, a separate validation cohort of over a hundred different subjects was used. The study profiled the T cell repertoires of hundreds of subjects by immunosequencing and related them to cytomegalovirus serostatus. Among about 400 genotyped donors of the cohort, an average of roughly 230,000 unique TCR beta nucleotide sequences was sequenced per donor, of which about 19% were non-productive. High-throughput TCR immunosequencing, statistical association of individual TCRs with disease status, and machine learning were combined to predict cytomegalovirus infection status. Of the 300 to 500 genotyped donors, roughly 80% were placed in the genetic ancestry cluster associated with self-reported Caucasian donors. In the later analysis, no new phenotypic data were used to find candidate immune exposures; instead, reliance was placed on TCR beta sequences and their occurrence across donors. To decide whether each TCR beta V gene segment behaved as functional or pseudogenic, an earlier analysis of 587 of the donors relied on high-throughput TCR beta sequencing. Around 300 gigabases of sequencing data and tens of millions of unique TCR sequences were included in an early release covering about 600 HLA-typed donors. The number of donors typed differed by locus, with about 629-630 for A, B, C, DRB1 and DQB1, around 500 for DQA1, approximately 570 for DPA1, and roughly 450 for DPB1. In a later analysis, previously published TCR beta repertoires from 666 donors were re-analyzed and high-resolution HLA genotyping was added so that TCR occurrence patterns could be studied.

The cohort consisted of approximately 670 healthy bone marrow donors. At the time of sampling, every cohort member was nominally healthy, though immune exposures that went unrecorded were likely present. The donor tested CMV seropositive, placing the donor among the 289 seropositive members of the cohort. Each donor provided a peripheral blood sample, and peripheral blood mononuclear cells were used for TCR beta sequencing. The Qiagen DNeasy Blood Extraction Kit was used to extract genomic DNA from the blood cell samples. What the research found in general, with its limitations: Over 15 rarely observed V segments, including chromosome 9 orphons, were excluded from the earlier analysis of several hundred of the donors because counts were too low. The authors suggested that the approach could potentially be generalized to other disease states and immunological phenotypes. A few of the identified cytomegalovirus-associated TCR beta chains were confirmed in vitro to be specific for cytomegalovirus antigens. When HLA alleles, especially DR and DQ, strongly co-occurred, TCR associations were difficult to assign to individual alleles. A cluster of highly shared sequence variants was judged likely to represent a technical artifact of the sequencing pipeline. Broadly in line with IMGT annotations, most TCR beta V segments showed up in productive rearrangements about 87% or about 30% of the time in an earlier analysis of 587 of the donors. Most TCR sequences were observed very rarely across donors, whereas some public TCRs were present in many individuals. This cohort had only TCR beta chains sequenced, and the lack of alpha or paired-chain data limited which features could be detected. For the cohort, immune exposure information was limited to CMV serostatus. Because the 87-base-pair reads could not distinguish some IMGT-functional V segments, including TRBV6-2 and TRBV6-3, those segments were excluded. An association between a missense DCLRE1C variant and V-gene and J-gene trimming of TCR beta chains was found in a later genetic analysis and replicated in an independent cohort. The classifier was reported to diagnose cytomegalovirus status with high specificity and sensitivity in both the original cohort and the validation cohort. In a later analysis, HLA-associated TCR beta chains showed more clonal expansion and lower generation probabilities than non-associated chains that were equally common. In a later analysis, TCR association rates were found to vary across HLA loci, with the most associated TCRs seen for DRB1 alleles and the fewest for HLA-C alleles. Sequencing depth was assumed to be roughly uniform across donors in the presence/absence analyses, though that assumption may not hold. A later analysis associated roughly 17,000 TCR beta sequences with specific HLA alleles at a false discovery rate of 0.05. A later genetic analysis reported fewer N-insertions in productive TCRs among donors in an Asian-associated ancestry cluster than the roughly 700-donor mean. The study gave a list of roughly 150 TCR beta chains associated with cytomegalovirus. A later analysis reported that several top co-occurrence clusters appeared linked to parvovirus B19, influenza, CMV and Epstein-Barr virus. A further reported finding was that TCR beta sequences accurately predicted the HLA-A and HLA-B alleles for most subjects in the first cohort. HLA typing was unavailable for some donors at each locus, so association tests used only the typed subset. Correlated functional status among segregating V segments might be attributable to linkage disequilibrium, but an unknown experimental factor could not be ruled out. Most CMV-associated TCR beta chains appeared to be HLA-restricted in a later analysis, and the HLA associations seemed to be driven largely by CMV exposure.

Turning to this clone: Its antigen target is currently unknown. Nothing much larger sits one base from this clone, and base qualities are not available.

The CDR3, cysteine through phenylalanine, is 16 amino acids long. Only the CDR3 region is kept as DNA, spanning 48 bases read in frame from base 1. Per the germline V gene, MDHEN is the CDR1 and SYDVKM is the CDR2. V has 6 bases trimmed and J has 2 bases trimmed; junction bases matching no gene number 9. Libraries came from the immunoSEQ multiplex PCR assay. A mixture of 60 forward primers for TCR Vbeta segments and 13 reverse primers for TCR Jbeta segments was used in the multiplex PCR. A multiplex PCR assay on genomic DNA amplified the CDR3 region of rearranged TCR beta genes. The amplified TCR beta libraries were sequenced on the Illumina HiSeq System as 87-base-pair reads. On the study's bioinformatics: A later analysis tallied 75 million to 95 million unique TCR beta chains across the 666 repertoires, and about 10 million of those chains were shared by two or more donors. To remove PCR and sequencing errors, raw reads were error-corrected and collapsed into unique sequences using a nearest-neighbor algorithm that merged closely related sequences. To assign V, D and J gene segments, CDR3 sequences were aligned to IMGT reference sequences. For a sequence to be retained, at least a six-nucleotide match to both a V gene segment and a J gene segment was required. Rearrangements were classified as productive when the CDR3 lacked stop codons and remained in frame with V and J, and all other rearrangements were classified as non-productive. CDR3 was defined according to IMGT convention as the region running from the second conserved V-encoded cysteine to the conserved J-encoded phenylalanine. The earlier analysis of some 540 of the donors excluded any sequence lacking an unambiguous match to a single V gene segment. An earlier analysis of several hundred of the donors called V segments functional above 56.7% productive rearrangements and segregating when the between-donor standard deviation exceeded 5%. To diagnose cytomegalovirus status from the catalog of TCR beta chain sequences, a statistical classification framework was built. V and J gene assignment, in a later analysis, came from comparing TCR nucleotide sequences with IMGT/GENE-DB human TR gene sequences. The TCRdist pipeline was used in a later analysis to assign CDR3 sequences and most-parsimonious VDJ recombination scenarios. In a later analysis, each TCR beta chain was defined by its CDR3 amino acid sequence together with its V-gene family, and reads lacking a unique V-gene family were excluded. In a later analysis, 550 to 650 highly shared, low-generation-probability nucleotide sequences were removed to address suspected cross-contamination and a sequencing artifact. A later analysis calculated a clonal expansion index for each public chain from normalized within-repertoire ranks of inferred template counts. In a later analysis, generation probabilities were computed using a VDJ recombination model fitted to out-of-frame rearrangements, and the results were checked against IGoR. In a later analysis, TCR-TCR, TCR-HLA and TCR-CMV co-occurrence was scored with hypergeometric tests, and a repertoire-size bias correction was applied to TCR pairs. A later analysis estimated false discovery rates by permuting HLA or CMV assignments 20 times. A later analysis grouped co-occurring TCRs with DBSCAN, adding TCRdist sequence similarity when clustering within HLA-allele-positive subsets. Co-occurrence clustering excluded repertoires with fewer than 30,000 or more than 120,000 public chains, plus five with anomalous nucleotide sharing. TCRdb limited this immuneACCESS table to in-frame rearrangements with V and J called. A share of clones is missing; checked studies link under half to unresolved V genes, and the rest is unexplained. The V and J calls and clone size were taken over from that table, and D and trimming were inferred from the DNA. The table for this sample lists hundreds of thousands of clones; 77% of them were counted only once. The ten largest account for 2.7% of the sample.

The receptor was derived from a woman aged 60 to 75 in good health and CMV-seropositive. Sequenced sample: PBMCs. Recombination joined TRBV28 with TRBJ1-1; 10 junctional bases match TRBD1. The encoded CDR3 is CASSLGTGVLNTEAFF. The nucleotide sequence is TGTGCCAGCAGCCTCGGGACAGGGGTATTAAACACTGAAGCTTTCTTT. With all but the CDR3 taken from the reference TRBV28 and TRBJ1-1 genes, the full variable domain is: DVKVTQSSRYLVKRTGEKVFLECVQDMDHENMFWYRQDPGLGLRLIYFSYDVKMKEKGDIPEGYSVSREKKERFSLILESASTNQTSMYLCASSLGTGVLNTEAFFGQGTRLTVV.